The 12 T cell receptor beta chains below all came from one sample that was sequenced in a study of patients and donors after allogeneic stem cell transplantation. Each CDR3 protein is one row after TCRdb ran MiXCR on the RT-PCR reads. The table has 200,000 to 250,000 distinct CDR3 sequences, about 37% seen once. The source material was blood, either unsorted or a sorted T cell fraction (not recorded which). Receptor source: a human donor who was either an allogeneic HSCT recipient or a stem cell or donor lymphocyte infusion donor (not recorded which). It is not recorded whose cells these are; they may come from a transplant donor.

This chain links TRBV20-1 with TRBJ2-7; no clear D. The V and J ends lost 3 bases and 6 bases respectively, with 12 bases between them. This CDR3 comprises 12 residues. Germline V gives CDR1 DFQATT, CDR2 SNEGSKA (reference sequence). CDR3 sequence reads: CSASPLVGEQYF. In nucleotides, the CDR3 is TGCAGTGCTAGCCCCCTAGTGGGCGAGCAGTACTTC.

The V and J genes are TRBV27 and TRBJ2-3; 8 bases line up with TRBD2. The germline V gene encodes CDR1 MNHEY and CDR2 SMNVEV (reference sequence). The CDR3 runs to 15 residues. V shed 3 bases and J 3 bases; nucleotides not matched to a gene: 5. CDR3 nucleotide sequence: TGTGCCAGCAGTTTTGAGGCGGGGGGAACAGATACGCAGTATTTT. Protein sequence: CASSFEAGGTDTQYF.

This clonotype has a handful of counts. The chain joins TRBV15 to TRBJ1-2; no reliable D call. The CDR3 totals 14 residues. Trimming took off 3 bases at V and 1 base at J, with 9 bases between the two ends. CDR1 and CDR2 (germline): LNHNV, YYDKDF (reference sequence). The CDR3 region is CATSRYTINYGYTF. The CDR3 region has the DNA TGTGCCACCAGCAGGTATACAATTAACTATGGCTACACCTTC. Full variable domain (remainder filled in from reference TRBV15 and TRBJ1-2): DAMVIQNPRYQVTQFGKPVTLSCSQTLNHNVMYWYQQKSSQAPKLLFHYYDKDFNNEADTPDNFQSRRPNTSFCFLDIRSPGLGDTAMYLCATSRYTINYGYTFGSGTRLTVV.

The genes are TRBV5-1 and TRBJ2-5; no reliable D call. The CDR3 runs to 14 residues. The V gene's germline CDR1 is SGHRS and CDR2 YFSETQ. Trimming removed 2 bases at V and 4 bases at J, with 12 bases between. Here the CDR3 DNA reads TGCGCCAGCAGCTTCAGAGGACGGATAGAGACCCAGTACTTC. Translating gives CASSFRGRIETQYF.

V and J are TRBV9 and TRBJ1-2, with a weak D call TRBD1 (6 bases). Looked up from germline, CDR1 is SGDLS and CDR2 is YYNGEE. This CDR3 region has 15 residues. V was pared by 3 bases and J by 2 bases, with 14 bases between. The CDR3 spells CASSGTVLKNYGYTF. The CDR3 nucleotides are TGTGCCAGCAGCGGGACAGTGCTGAAAAACTATGGCTACACCTTC.

This clonotype was seen only a few times. The chain recombines TRBV12-3 or TRBV12-4 with TRBJ2-7; TRBD1 matches at 8 bases. V trimming: 1 base; J trimming: 2 bases; junction bases outside the gene matches: 1. There are 14 residues in the CDR3. Here the CDR3 DNA reads TGTGCCAGCAGTTTAGTACAGGGGGCCTACGAGCAGTACTTC. It codes for CASSLVQGAYEQYF.

A few counts support this clonotype. The rearrangement links TRBV4-1 to TRBJ1-5; D perhaps matches TRBD1 (6 bases). Germline V gives CDR1 MGHRA, CDR2 YSYEKL. CDR3 size: 14 residues. V lost 3 bases and J lost 4, with 10 bases in between. CDR3: CASSQYRANQPQHF. In nucleotides, the CDR3 is TGCGCCAGCAGCCAGTACAGGGCGAATCAGCCCCAGCATTTT.

This chain joins TRBV7-3 and TRBJ2-5; perhaps TRBD2 as D (7 bases). V was trimmed by 5 bases and J by 4 bases, leaving 17 bases between them. From germline, CDR1 is SGHTA and CDR2 FQGTGA. CDR3 size: 15 residues. CDR3 residues: CASSPWGGGGETQYF. The CDR3 region has the DNA TGTGCCAGCAGCCCCTGGGGGGGGGGCGGAGAGACCCAGTACTTC.

This sequence joins TRBV28 and TRBJ2-7; D is undetermined. This CDR3 is built from 14 residues. Between the trimmed V and J ends, which lost 3 bases and 2 bases, there was a span of 11 bases. CDR1 and CDR2 from the germline V gene are MDHEN and SYDVKM. CDR3 in amino acids: CASSLPFPAYEQYF. The CDR3, as DNA: TGTGCCAGCAGTTTGCCCTTCCCGGCCTACGAGCAGTACTTC.

The chain couples TRBV6-5 to TRBJ2-2; perhaps TRBD1 as D (6 bases). The CDR3 contains 14 residues. Trimming stripped 6 bases from V and 3 bases from J, with 11 bases between. Germline CDR1 reads MNHEY; CDR2 reads SVGAGI. For the CDR3, the DNA is TGTGCCAGCAGATACAGGGTAGACACCGGGGAGCTGTTTTTT. Protein sequence: CASRYRVDTGELFF.

The genes are TRBV5-1 and TRBJ2-1; D is ambiguous. Looked up from germline, CDR1 is SGHRS and CDR2 is YFSETQ. The CDR3 covers 14 residues. V lost 3 bases and J 8 bases, leaving 15 bases between the germline ends. The CDR3 nucleotides read TGCGCCAGCAGCTCGTTGCGGAGTGGGGATGAGCAGTTCTTC. This codes for CASSSLRSGDEQFF.

This chain links TRBV6-1 with TRBJ2-3; D gene ambiguous. Germline CDR1 reads MNHNS; CDR2 reads SASEGT. This CDR3 has 13 residues. V lost 8 bases to trimming and J lost 2 bases, with 11 bases between them. CDR3 sequence (DNA): TGTGCCAGCGGGCAGTGGCCCACAGATACGCAGTATTTT. This gives the protein CASGQWPTDTQYF.